The 21 T cell receptor beta chains listed next were all sequenced from one sample in a study of cytomegalovirus exposure and HLA in healthy donors. The PCR was carried out with 60 Vbeta primers and 13 Jbeta primers. Clones were sequenced by immunoSEQ multiplex PCR, and TCRdb holds only the in-frame ones, with some missing. The sample comprises fewer than 130,000 clones, approximately 70% of which are singletons, and about 3.8% rests with the top ten. Sequences were obtained from PBMCs. The receptors were gathered from a man aged 25 to 40 in good health and CMV-seropositive.

This clone was observed a few times. The V gene is TRBV13, the J gene TRBJ2-1; D possibly corresponds to TRBD1 (5 bases). V lost 1 base and J lost 7, with 11 bases in between. The CDR3 extends over 14 amino acids. Per germline, CDR1 PRHDT and CDR2 FYEKMQ (reference sequence). CDR3 in DNA: TGTGCCAGCAGCTTAGAGCAGGGTAGGAATGAGCAGTTCTTC. Its protein is CASSLEQGRNEQFF.

This chain links TRBV10-3 with TRBJ1-3; 7 bases align to TRBD1. The CDR3 sequence is 15 residues long. CDR1 and CDR2 (germline): ENHRY, SYGVKD. Trimming at V came to 6 bases and at J to 0 bases, leaving 5 bases not matched to a gene. The CDR3 DNA sequence: TGTGCCATCAGCGAACAGGGGATCTCTGGAAACACCATATATTTT. Translated: CAISEQGISGNTIYF.

The chain is built from TRBV5-1 and TRBJ2-7, with D hard to call. CDR1 is SGHRS, CDR2 YFSETQ, per germline. This CDR3 contains 14 residues. V lost 4 bases to trimming and J lost 0 bases, with 11 bases between them. CDR3 bases: TGCGCCAGCAGCCCGCTCCCCGGCTCCTACGAGCAGTACTTC. It specifies CASSPLPGSYEQYF.

V and J are TRBV7-9 and TRBJ1-1, with D tentatively TRBD1 (6 bases). Trimming removed 5 bases at V and 11 bases at J, with 15 bases between. The CDR3 totals 12 residues. The germline CDR1 and CDR2 sequences are SEHNR and FQNEAQ (reference sequence). The DNA of the CDR3 is TGTGCCAGCAGCCAACAGGGATCGGGGGCTTTCTTT. Translating it yields CASSQQGSGAFF.

The rearrangement uses TRBV5-1 and TRBJ2-7; 10 positions agree with TRBD2. The CDR3 contains 15 residues. The V gene's germline CDR1 is SGHRS and CDR2 YFSETQ. With V trimmed by 4 bases and J by 0 bases, 4 bases remained unmatched. CDR3 DNA sequence: TGCGCCAGCAGCCCACTAGCGGGGCCCTCCTACGAGCAGTACTTC. Translated: CASSPLAGPSYEQYF. Filled out from reference TRBV5-1 and TRBJ2-7, the complete variable domain reads KAGVTQTPRYLIKTRGQQVTLSCSPISGHRSVSWYQQTPGQGLQFLFEYFSETQRNKGNFPGRFSGRQFSNSRSEMNVSTLELGDSALYLCASSPLAGPSYEQYFGPGTRLTVT.

The rearrangement links TRBV7-9 to TRBJ1-4, with TRBD1 as a possible D gene (5 bases). This CDR3 has 14 residues. Germline V gene lookup returns CDR1 SEHNR and CDR2 FQNEAQ (reference sequence). V dropped 1 base and J dropped 7 bases, with 10 bases sitting between them. The CDR3 reads CASSLGPDSEKLFF. DNA for the CDR3: TGTGCCAGCAGCTTAGGCCCTGACAGTGAAAAACTGTTTTTT. Full variable domain (remainder filled in from reference TRBV7-9 and TRBJ1-4): DTGVSQNPRHKITKRGQNVTFRCDPISEHNRLYWYRQTLGQGPEFLTYFQNEAQLEKSRLLSDRFSAERPKGSFSTLEIQRTEQGDSAMYLCASSLGPDSEKLFFGSGTQLSVL.

The V call is TRBV7-2, the J call TRBJ1-1, with a possible D match to TRBD1 (6 bases). This CDR3 has 14 amino acids. Germline V gene sequence: CDR1 SGHTA, CDR2 FQGNSA. V dropped 4 bases and J dropped 6 bases, with 15 bases sitting between them. CDR3 coding DNA: TGTGCCAGCAGCTCAATGGTGGGGGCACCTGAAGCTTTCTTT. Translation: CASSSMVGAPEAFF.

The genes are TRBV11-2 and TRBJ2-7, with 10 bases lining up with TRBD1. CDR3 size: 15 residues. Per the germline V gene, CDR1 is SGHAT and CDR2 is FQNNGV. Trimming at V came to 4 bases and at J to 6 bases, leaving 9 bases not matched to a gene. CDR3 nucleotides: TGTGCCAGCAGCTCAACCGGGACAGGGGCCACCGAGCAGTACTTC. Translation: CASSSTGTGATEQYF.

The V gene is TRBV7-9, the J gene TRBJ1-1; D ambiguous. Per germline, CDR1 SEHNR and CDR2 FQNEAQ (reference sequence). Trimming stripped 5 bases from V and 0 bases from J, with 10 bases between. This CDR3 has 14 residues. The CDR3 bases are TGTGCCAGCAGCCCGCTAGGCATGAACACTGAAGCTTTCTTT. Amino acid sequence: CASSPLGMNTEAFF.

The chain links TRBV6-6 to TRBJ1-2; tentatively, D is TRBD1 (5 bases). V lost 10 bases to trimming and J lost 4 bases, with 19 bases between them. This CDR3 is 14 amino acids long. Germline CDR1 and CDR2: MNHNY and SVGAGI (reference sequence). The CDR3 loop is CATVVGGTPYGYTF. The CDR3 DNA follows: TGTGCCACGGTGGTTGGCGGGACCCCCTATGGCTACACCTTC.

The rearrangement links TRBV7-8 to TRBJ2-7; D possibly corresponds to TRBD1 (5 bases). This CDR3 contains 13 residues. Germline V gives CDR1 SGHVS, CDR2 FQNEAQ. V lost 6 bases, J lost 0 bases, and 9 bases lay in between. CDR3 sequence: CASSQGLSYEQYF. The CDR3 DNA is TGTGCCAGCAGTCAGGGCCTCTCCTACGAGCAGTACTTC.

The chain links TRBV5-1 to TRBJ1-1; D uncertain. CDR3 length: 15 residues. V lost 0 bases and J 5 bases, leaving 14 bases between the germline ends. Germline V lookup: CDR1 SGHRS, CDR2 YFSETQ. The DNA of the CDR3 is TGCGCCAGCAGCTTGGGGGAGGCGGTAATAACTGAAGCTTTCTTT. It specifies CASSLGEAVITEAFF.

The V and J genes are TRBV28 and TRBJ1-2; D remains unclear. The CDR3 spans 14 residues. V was shortened by 4 bases and J by 2 bases, with 11 bases between the two germline ends. In germline, CDR1 is MDHEN, CDR2 SYDVKM. The CDR3 sequence: CASSSSAGNYGYTF. The DNA for the CDR3 is TGTGCCAGCAGTTCCTCCGCAGGAAACTATGGCTACACCTTC.

The chain has TRBV9 and TRBJ1-6; tentative D call: TRBD1 (5 bases). From germline, CDR1 is SGDLS and CDR2 YYNGEE. CDR3 length equals 13 residues. With 0 bases removed from V and 7 bases from J, the gap between germline ends came to 5 bases. The DNA of the CDR3 is TGTGCCAGCAGCGTAGACAGGAATTCACCCCTCCACTTT. It is translated as CASSVDRNSPLHF.

The chain recombines TRBV13 with TRBJ2-1, with 7 positions matching TRBD2. Looked up from germline, CDR1 is PRHDT and CDR2 is FYEKMQ (reference sequence). This CDR3 spans 16 amino acids. V gave up 5 bases and J gave up 0 bases; unmatched junction bases: 7. The CDR3 loop reads CASSTIAGNSYNEQFF. The CDR3 DNA reads TGTGCCAGCAGCACTATAGCGGGCAACTCCTACAATGAGCAGTTCTTC.

CDR3 DNA: TGTGCCAGCAGAACTGCGGGGGACGAGCAGTACTTC. Protein: CASRTAGDEQYF. V usage is TRBV6-5 and J usage is TRBJ2-7; TRBD2 agrees at 7 bases. Germline loops: CDR1 MNHEY, CDR2 SVGAGI. V shed 6 bases, J shed 5 bases, and the junction held 4 bases outside the gene matches. The CDR3 covers 12 residues.

The rearrangement joins TRBV15 to TRBJ1-6; D is uncertain. CDR1 and CDR2 from the germline V gene are LNHNV and YYDKDF (reference sequence). V lost 3 bases to trimming and J lost 0 bases, with 9 bases between them. There are 16 residues in the CDR3. This chain's CDR3 is CATSSSLSSYNSPLHF. The DNA of the CDR3 is TGTGCCACCAGCAGTAGTCTGAGCTCCTATAATTCACCCCTCCACTTT. The variable domain in full, with the rest retrieved from reference TRBV15 and TRBJ1-6, is DAMVIQNPRYQVTQFGKPVTLSCSQTLNHNVMYWYQQKSSQAPKLLFHYYDKDFNNEADTPDNFQSRRPNTSFCFLDIRSPGLGDTAMYLCATSSSLSSYNSPLHFGNGTRLTVT.

This clone has a handful of counts. This rearrangement joins TRBV7-9 to TRBJ2-5; TRBD2 matches at 13 bases. CDR3 length: 17 residues. The V and J ends lost 5 bases and 1 base, in that order; junction bases with no gene match: 7. CDR1 SEHNR and CDR2 FQNEAQ come from the germline V gene (reference sequence). The CDR3 nucleotides are TGTGCCAGCAGCCCTCGACTAGCGGGGGGCCTCCAAGAGACCCAGTACTTC. It specifies CASSPRLAGGLQETQYF.

On this clone: One end of the junction does not line up with germline, which may come from a read error. The rearrangement links TRBV7-9 to TRBJ2-7, with 9 positions matching TRBD1. This CDR3 region has 16 residues. CDR1 is SEHNR, CDR2 FQNEAQ, per germline (reference sequence). The CDR3 region has the DNA TGTTCCAGCAGCCAAGGACAGGGGCCTTCATCCTACGAGCAGTACTTC. This sequence encodes CSSSQGQGPSSYEQYF.

This chain connects TRBV23-1 to TRBJ2-2; weak D call: TRBD1 (6 bases). TRBV23-1 is reported as an ORF; its role is uncertain. The CDR3 is 17 amino acids. V was shortened by 0 bases and J by 1 base, with 12 bases between the two germline ends. The CDR3 reads CASSQSGIQGNTGELFF. The CDR3 DNA reads as TGCGCCAGCAGTCAATCAGGGATACAGGGGAACACCGGGGAGCTGTTTTTT.

About this clone itself: Other DNA sequences in the sample encode the same CDR3. This chain uses TRBV20-1 with TRBJ2-1; weak D call: TRBD1 (6 bases). V dropped 6 bases and J dropped 7 bases, with 10 bases sitting between them. The CDR3 has 11 residues. The germline V gene has CDR1 DFQATT and CDR2 SNEGSKA (reference sequence). As DNA, the CDR3 is TGCAGTGCGAACAGGGCAAATGAGCAGTTCTTC. It yields the protein CSANRANEQFF.